A selection of T cell receptor beta chains follows, all from one sample in a study of control samples from healthy donors and cancer patients. Sequenced by immunoSEQ multiplex PCR; TCRdb stores in-frame clones only, minus some. The table has about 120,000 clones, 91% seen once; the top ten hold 7.8%. Sequencing input: blood. The receptors derive from a woman aged 18-29 years in good health. Both conserved end residues are part of each CDR3. D genes are given only for firm matches. Rows may omit the clone size; those that give it use once, few, many or a size class.

cdr3_nt: TGTGCCAGCAGGCTCGGGGGCGCGGGAGCCAAAAACATTCAGTACTTC
cdr3_aa: CASRLGGAGAKNIQYF
v_call: TRBV28
j_call: TRBJ2-4
d_call: .
clone_size: once

cdr3_nt: TGCAGCGTTGAACGTCTATCAACTCCCACAGATACGCAGTATTTT
cdr3_aa: CSVERLSTPTDTQYF
v_call: TRBV29-1
j_call: TRBJ2-3
d_call: .
clone_size: .

cdr3_nt: TGTGCCAGCAGCGAACTAGGTTACAATGAGCAGTTCTTC
cdr3_aa: CASSELGYNEQFF
v_call: TRBV7-3
j_call: TRBJ2-1
d_call: .
clone_size: few

cdr3_nt: TGTGCCAGCAGTTACGGTGCAGGTAGGGGACGGTATGAGCAGTTCTTC
cdr3_aa: CASSYGAGRGRYEQFF
v_call: TRBV6-5
j_call: TRBJ2-1
d_call: .
clone_size: few

cdr3_nt: TGTGCCAGCAGCATCGGGACTAGCGGGTTTGAGCAGTACTTC
cdr3_aa: CASSIGTSGFEQYF
v_call: TRBV5-4
j_call: TRBJ2-7
d_call: TRBD2
clone_size: few

cdr3_nt: TGTGCCACCAAGGCAGGGGCAAGAGAGACCCAGTACTTC
cdr3_aa: CATKAGARETQYF
v_call: TRBV15
j_call: TRBJ2-5
d_call: .
clone_size: .

cdr3_nt: TGTGCCAGCAGTTACAGGAGCTCCTATAATTCACCCCTCCACTTT
cdr3_aa: CASSYRSSYNSPLHF
v_call: TRBV2
j_call: TRBJ1-6
d_call: .
clone_size: .

cdr3_nt: TGTGCCAGCAGTTCCGGGACAGGGGGCACATATGGCTACACCTTC
cdr3_aa: CASSSGTGGTYGYTF
v_call: TRBV6-5
j_call: TRBJ1-2
d_call: TRBD1
clone_size: medium-sized

cdr3_nt: TGTGCCAGCAGCCACCGGGACAGATCCTACGAGCAGTACTTC
cdr3_aa: CASSHRDRSYEQYF
v_call: TRBV7-9
j_call: TRBJ2-7
d_call: TRBD1
clone_size: once

cdr3_nt: TGTGCCAGCAGTTTATCCTTGACTAGCGGGAACGAGCAGTACTTC
cdr3_aa: CASSLSLTSGNEQYF
v_call: TRBV28
j_call: TRBJ2-7
d_call: TRBD2
clone_size: .

cdr3_nt: TGTGCCAGCAGTTTATGGGGGGAGGGACTTAACACTGAAGCTTTCTTT
cdr3_aa: CASSLWGEGLNTEAFF
v_call: TRBV28
j_call: TRBJ1-1
d_call: .
clone_size: .

cdr3_nt: TGTGCCAGCAGCGGCCATGACAGGAACACCGGGGAGCTGTTTTTT
cdr3_aa: CASSGHDRNTGELFF
v_call: TRBV5-6
j_call: TRBJ2-2
d_call: .
clone_size: .

cdr3_nt: TGTGCCAGCAGCTTAAGACAGGGCACCGGGGAGCTGTTTTTT
cdr3_aa: CASSLRQGTGELFF
v_call: TRBV5-6
j_call: TRBJ2-2
d_call: TRBD1
clone_size: .

cdr3_nt: TGTGCCAGCAGTTTTGTTTTTAGATGCAGGGGGTTAGGTCAGCCCCAGCATTTT
cdr3_aa: CASSFVFRCRGLGQPQHF
v_call: TRBV28
j_call: TRBJ1-5
d_call: TRBD1
clone_size: .

cdr3_nt: TGCGCCAGCAGCTTGGTCCCAGGGGACACTGAAGCTTTCTTT
cdr3_aa: CASSLVPGDTEAFF
v_call: TRBV5-1
j_call: TRBJ1-1
d_call: .
clone_size: .

cdr3_nt: TGTGCCAGCAGCGTTCTATCCGGGGGACAGGGGGCGTATGGCTACACCTTC
cdr3_aa: CASSVLSGGQGAYGYTF
v_call: TRBV9
j_call: TRBJ1-2
d_call: TRBD1
clone_size: .

cdr3_nt: TGTGCCAGCAACCCCGGCAGAGAACGGGAGCAGTACTTC
cdr3_aa: CASNPGREREQYF
v_call: TRBV21-1
j_call: TRBJ2-7
d_call: .
clone_size: .

cdr3_nt: TGTGCCTGGAACTTGAACAGCCGAAACACCATATATTTT
cdr3_aa: CAWNLNSRNTIYF
v_call: TRBV30
j_call: TRBJ1-3
d_call: .
clone_size: .

cdr3_nt: TGTGCCAGCAGTTTGAAATCAGCAGCTACGCAGTATTTT
cdr3_aa: CASSLKSAATQYF
v_call: TRBV12-3/TRBV12-4
j_call: TRBJ2-3
d_call: .
clone_size: .

cdr3_nt: TGTGCCAGCATCGGGACAGGCGCTAACTATGGCTACACCTTC
cdr3_aa: CASIGTGANYGYTF
v_call: TRBV6-5
j_call: TRBJ1-2
d_call: TRBD1
clone_size: .

cdr3_nt: TGTGCCAGTAGTAAGCCGGGGGGCGCATCCTACAATGAGCAGTTCTTC
cdr3_aa: CASSKPGGASYNEQFF
v_call: TRBV19
j_call: TRBJ2-1
d_call: .
clone_size: once

cdr3_nt: TGTGCCACCAGTGACCAAATCAGGACAGGCTACAATGAGCAGTTCTTC
cdr3_aa: CATSDQIRTGYNEQFF
v_call: TRBV24-1
j_call: TRBJ2-1
d_call: TRBD1
clone_size: .

cdr3_nt: TGTGCCACCGAACGCACAGATACGCAGTATTTT
cdr3_aa: CATERTDTQYF
v_call: TRBV28
j_call: TRBJ2-3
d_call: .
clone_size: .

cdr3_nt: TGTGTCAGCAGCCGAAAACAGGACTACGAGCAGTACTTC
cdr3_aa: CVSSRKQDYEQYF
v_call: TRBV3-1/TRBV3-2
j_call: TRBJ2-7
d_call: .
clone_size: .

cdr3_nt: TGTGCCAGCAGCTTGGATCAGACTAGCGGGGCATACGAGCAGTACTTC
cdr3_aa: CASSLDQTSGAYEQYF
v_call: TRBV5-8
j_call: TRBJ2-7
d_call: TRBD2
clone_size: .

cdr3_nt: TGTGCCAGCAGCCAAGTAGGCCTCCGGCAGTTCTTC
cdr3_aa: CASSQVGLRQFF
v_call: TRBV3-1/TRBV3-2
j_call: TRBJ2-1
d_call: .
clone_size: .

cdr3_nt: TGTGCCAGCAGTCAATATACAGGGTCTTCACCCCTCCACTTT
cdr3_aa: CASSQYTGSSPLHF
v_call: TRBV28
j_call: TRBJ1-6
d_call: .
clone_size: .